The rows below give T cell receptor beta chains drawn from one sample of a study of technical replicates of blood from several donors. Clones were read by immunoSEQ multiplex PCR, and TCRdb kept only the in-frame ones, dropping some. The sample contains around 80,000 clones, 98% of which appear only once. The sequenced sample consisted of T cells isolated from PBMCs. All receptors derive from a human donor in good health. The CDR3 runs from the conserved cysteine through the conserved F or W. A D gene is named only where the DNA matches it firmly. Only part of the rows carry a size: once, few, many, or a class if the clone is expanded.

.	TRBV6-1	.	TRBJ2-7	TGTGCCAGCCACATGCATTACGAGCAGTACTTC	CASHMHYEQYF
.	TRBV10-2	TRBD1	TRBJ1-5	TGCGCCAGCAGTGAGTCGCAGGGGGTGGCCCAGCATTTT	CASSESQGVAQHF
few	TRBV7-3	TRBD2	TRBJ2-1	TGTGCCAGCAGCTTCCCGGGACTAGGGTACAATGAGCAGTTCTTC	CASSFPGLGYNEQFF
.	TRBV13	TRBD1	TRBJ1-2	TGTGCCAGCAGCACCTCCGGGACAGGAGAACAGTACTATGGCTACACCTTC	CASSTSGTGEQYYGYTF
.	TRBV29-1	TRBD1	TRBJ2-7	TGCAGCATTATTTCTCAGGGGGTCTCCTTTTACGAGCAGTACTTC	CSIISQGVSFYEQYF
.	TRBV19	.	TRBJ1-5	TGTGCCAGTAGTCGAGAGGGGAGAGGGGGACAGCCCCAGCATTTT	CASSREGRGGQPQHF
.	TRBV4-2	.	TRBJ1-5	TGTGCCAGCAGCCTCTACTCAGGGGATCAGCCCCAGCATTTT	CASSLYSGDQPQHF
.	TRBV7-3	.	TRBJ2-3	TGTGCCAGCAGCTTAGGGGAGACTAGCACAGATACGCAGTATTTT	CASSLGETSTDTQYF
.	TRBV19	.	TRBJ2-3	TGTGCCAGTAGTCCCAGGCTATCTGATACGCAGTATTTT	CASSPRLSDTQYF
.	TRBV5-1	.	TRBJ2-7	TGCGCCAGCAGCCACGAGGGGGACGAGCAGTACTTC	CASSHEGDEQYF
.	TRBV6-1	.	TRBJ1-4	TGTGCCAGCAGTTCGGAAAAACTGTTTTTT	CASSSEKLFF
once	TRBV6-5	TRBD1	TRBJ2-2	TGTGCCAGCAGCAAGGGACAGGCGAACACCGGGGAGCTGTTTTTT	CASSKGQANTGELFF
.	TRBV11-2	.	TRBJ2-6	TGTGCCAGCAGCCCAAGGACATGGGCCCCGTCTGGGGCCAACGTCCTGACTTTC	CASSPRTWAPSGANVLTF
.	TRBV5-1	.	TRBJ2-7	TGCGCCAGCAGCTTGGCGGGGGACGAGCAGTACTTC	CASSLAGDEQYF
.	TRBV19	.	TRBJ1-5	TGTGCCAGTAGTATAGGGAACTTCGGGGGGCCCGGCAATCAGCCCCAGCATTTT	CASSIGNFGGPGNQPQHF